The clone carrying this T cell receptor beta chain came up many times. Antigen: not known. The source of the sample is a study of response to subunit inactivated influenza vaccine. Study-wide points: Each seasonal influenza vaccination, the authors suggested, recruits few new T cells.

There are 15 residues in the CDR3. Germline V gives CDR1 SGHRS, CDR2 YFSETQ. Losses at the gene ends were 4 bases for V and 7 bases for J; bases not matched to a gene: 10. In TCRdb, the RT-PCR reads were re-called with MiXCR into one record per CDR3 protein. The sample lists about 540,000 distinct CDR3 sequences; around a quarter were seen once. These data were also reused for a study on T cells expressing NK-cell markers. That study adds: Researchers built TCR beta cDNA using 5'RACE template switching with UMIs.

The sample was CD4+ T cells sorted from PBMCs, taken 12 days after vaccination. This TCR was recovered from a man aged 50 to 60 who received an inactivated influenza vaccine. V is TRBV5-1 and J is TRBJ1-4, with TRBD1 matching 7 bases. CDR3 in DNA: TGCGCCAGCAGCCGCTCTAGGGGGCATGGTGAAAAACTGTTTTTT. Translated, it gives CASSRSRGHGEKLFF.